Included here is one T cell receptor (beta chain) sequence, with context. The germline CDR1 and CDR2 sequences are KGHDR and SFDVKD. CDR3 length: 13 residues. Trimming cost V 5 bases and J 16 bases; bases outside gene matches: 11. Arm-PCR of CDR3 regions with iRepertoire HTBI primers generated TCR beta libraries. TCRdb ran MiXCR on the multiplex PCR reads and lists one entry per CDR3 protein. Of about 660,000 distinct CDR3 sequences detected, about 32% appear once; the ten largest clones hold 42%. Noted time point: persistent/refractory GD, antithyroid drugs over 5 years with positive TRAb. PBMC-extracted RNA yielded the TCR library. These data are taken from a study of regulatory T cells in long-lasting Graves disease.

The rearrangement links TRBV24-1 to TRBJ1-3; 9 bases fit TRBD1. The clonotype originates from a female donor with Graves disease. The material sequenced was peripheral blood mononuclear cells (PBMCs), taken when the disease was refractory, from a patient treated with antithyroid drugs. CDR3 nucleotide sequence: TGTGCCACCAGTGGTATTCCCGGGACAGGGATTTATTTT. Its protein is CATSGIPGTGIYF.